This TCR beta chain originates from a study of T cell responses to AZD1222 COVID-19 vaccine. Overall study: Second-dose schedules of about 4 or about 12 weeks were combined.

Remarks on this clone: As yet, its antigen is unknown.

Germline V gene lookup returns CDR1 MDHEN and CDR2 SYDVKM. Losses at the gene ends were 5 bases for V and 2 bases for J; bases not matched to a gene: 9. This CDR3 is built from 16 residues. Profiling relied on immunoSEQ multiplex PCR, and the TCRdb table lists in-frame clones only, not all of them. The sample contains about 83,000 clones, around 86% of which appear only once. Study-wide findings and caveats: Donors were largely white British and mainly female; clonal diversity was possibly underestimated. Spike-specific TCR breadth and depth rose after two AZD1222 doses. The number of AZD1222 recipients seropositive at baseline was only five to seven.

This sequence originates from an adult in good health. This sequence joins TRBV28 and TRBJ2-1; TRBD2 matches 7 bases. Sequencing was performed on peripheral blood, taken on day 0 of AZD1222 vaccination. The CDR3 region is CASSPQSGITYNEQFF. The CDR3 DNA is TGTGCCAGCAGTCCCCAGAGCGGGATCACCTACAATGAGCAGTTCTTC.